The 2 T cell receptor beta chains given below trace back to one sample, sequenced in a study of blood T cells in healthy people across ages. A sample-barcoded 5' primer and a J-beta primer mix were used in a second PCR of roughly 7 to 12 cycles. MiXCR was run by TCRdb on the 5' RACE reads, yielding one entry per CDR3 protein. The table has about 780,000 distinct CDR3 sequences, around 50% seen once. Sequenced material: blood. These receptors all come from a man older than 75 in good health.

The genes are TRBV12-3 or TRBV12-4 and TRBJ1-1; D gene unclear. The CDR3 is 13 amino acids. Trimming cost V 5 bases and J 1 base, with 8 bases left between them. In DNA form, the CDR3 reads TGTGCCAGCAGTCTGAACTGGAACACTGAAGCTTTCTTT. This gives the protein CASSLNWNTEAFF.

The chain is built from TRBV28 and TRBJ1-5, with 7 bases fitting TRBD1. The trim removed 6 bases at V and 7 bases at J, leaving 18 bases unmatched. The CDR3 has 17 amino acids. The germline V gene has CDR1 MDHEN and CDR2 SYDVKM. DNA of the CDR3: TGTGCCAGCAGCCCACCGCTTCTGACAGGGACCAAGCAGCCCCAGCATTTT. It codes for CASSPPLLTGTKQPQHF.